The clone carrying this T cell receptor beta chain was observed a handful of times. Antigen unknown. The data belong to a study of blood T cells in healthy people across ages. Study overall: About one barcoded beta molecule was captured per two T cells (by template switching).

The CDR3 length is 19 residues. CDR1 and CDR2 from the germline V gene are SGHTA and FQGTGA. V shed 0 bases and J shed 0 bases, with 18 bases lying between them. Study-level results: TCR beta diversity, measured per million T cells, fell in a roughly linear way with age. PBMC samples, being unsorted, prevented any conclusive comparison of naive and antigen-experienced cells.

Through a sample-barcoded 5' primer and a J-beta primer mix, a second PCR was run for roughly 6 to 11 cycles. The study obtained at least 3 million CDR3-containing paired-end reads from every sample. Each CDR3 protein is one row after TCRdb ran MiXCR on the 5' RACE reads. The sample contains 1.5 million to 1.8 million distinct CDR3 sequences, roughly 43% of which appear only once. This sequence originates from a woman aged 18-29 years in good health. Sequencing used blood. The J gene is TRBJ2-1, the V gene TRBV7-3; D not resolved. DNA of the CDR3: TGTGCCAGCAGCTTAACAGGGAACCAACTCAAAGGCTCCTACAATGAGCAGTTCTTC. Translated, it gives CASSLTGNQLKGSYNEQFF.